This TCR beta chain comes out of a study of shared clonotypes between healthy human individuals (TCRdb year 2020). About the study as a whole: A few men and a couple of women, aged 18 to 49 years, made up the cohort. Blood TCR repertoires of five healthy adults were deeply sequenced to estimate repertoire size and the extent of clonotype sharing between individuals. Leukapheresis yielded between about 0.94 and 10 billion PBMCs per donor. For each donor, three plates each were used for CD4 naive and CD4 memory, two plates were used for CD8 naive, and one plate was used for CD8 memory. Libraries were prepared and TCR repertoires were sequenced by different laboratories using diverse techniques, in order to increase sequencing depth and limit assay-specific biases. Broader findings and caveats from the paper: Clonotypes shared by all four sorted-subset donors showed higher generation probabilities than non-shared clonotypes. Only blood was sampled, and tissue TCR repertoires likely differ from those in blood. Pairwise subsampling indicated that sequencing depth was expected to affect the degree of clonotype sharing among donors. Sharing across a few donors was observed for around 5% of naive CD4, 3.5% of naive CD8, 2.3% of memory CD4, and around 0.4% of memory CD8 clonotypes. Even with the large sequencing depth, rarefaction of the sorted-subset datasets indicated that sequencing was incomplete. Because the study included a small number of donors, the genetic and exposure-history diversity represented was limited. Estimated clonotype richness was generally larger for naive than for memory subsets.

With respect to this clone: Its antigen is currently not known. Base-call qualities are not available, and no considerably larger clone is one nucleotide away.

Using the deep immunoSEQ assay, multiplex PCR amplified TCR CDR3 regions from genomic DNA. Genomic DNA extracted from each cell subset was distributed evenly over all wells of several immunoSEQ 96-well plates, and each plate served as one replicate. For sorted subsets, 200 to 250 ng genomic DNA, equal to some 28,000 T cell genomes, was loaded into each replicate PCR. Purified libraries were quantified with a Qubit 3.0 fluorometer, sized on a Bioanalyzer 2100, and re-quantified with the KAPA Library Quantification kit. Each immunoSEQ 96-well plate was sequenced on its own single-read 150-cycle Illumina NextSeq 550 flow cell. The authors' analysis ran thus. Because the immunoSEQ output held only junctional sequences and lacked quality scores, the filtering could not match the filtering applied to full-length reads. To assign V/J genes and CDR3, sequences were annotated against IMGT germline references using PyIR, a Python wrapper for IgBLAST v1.9. Reads were removed for weak V/J assignments (E-value above 1e-6), missing CDR3, stop codons, out-of-frame junctions, or ambiguous translated residues. A V3J clonotype was defined by an identical inferred V gene, J gene, and CDR3 amino acid sequence. Percentage overlap between repertoires was calculated by dividing the number of shared unique clonotypes by the size of the smaller repertoire. Richness of each repertoire was evaluated using RTK rarefaction, the Chao1 estimator, and Recon v2.1 estimates of unobserved clonotypes. Generation probabilities were computed with OLGA for all TCRbeta clonotypes obtained by the gDNA method from a handful of donors. This immuneACCESS table, as held by TCRdb, lists in-frame sequences with V and J called but not all clones. Of the missing ones, under half trace to an unresolved V gene in checked studies; the others have no known cause. That table gives V, J and clone size, and the DNA gave D and trimming. The table for this sample lists about 1.1 million clones; 77% of them were counted only once. The top ten clones comprise more than 0.85% of the sample.

The donors were healthy, HIV-negative adults who had no recently reported acute infections or vaccinations. All donors were Caucasian adults living in Nashville, Tennessee, USA. CD4+ T cells were enriched by magnetic negative selection; naive cells were then positively selected on CD45RA, and the negative fraction formed the memory subset. Blood was obtained by leukapheresis, after which PBMCs were separated by Ficoll-Histopaque density gradient centrifugation and cryopreserved in liquid nitrogen vapor phase. Analytical flow cytometry was used to check the purity and quantity of each magnetically sorted T cell population. Each sorted fraction had its genomic DNA isolated and then quantified by UV absorbance on a Nanodrop 2000c. From the cysteine through the phenylalanine, the CDR3 covers 16 amino acids. The CDR3 DNA has 48 bases and is translated from base 1. Trimming takes 7 bases off V and 2 bases off J; junction bases not matched to a gene: 11. The germline V gene (reference sequence) supplies CDR1 MNHEY and CDR2 SMNVEV.

The sequence was collected from a young man in good health. Some clones in this sample may be carry-over from other donors' samples. Recombination connected TRBV27 to TRBJ2-3, with 8 bases aligning to TRBD1. The sample taken for sequencing was memory CD4+ T cells from PBMCs. In light of the paper, this sample's cell subset or site label describes: CD45RA-negative fraction. The DNA sequence follows: TGTGCCAGCATCGGCAGGGGGACAGGTACCACAGATACGCAGTATTTT. It specifies CASIGRGTGTTDTQYF.